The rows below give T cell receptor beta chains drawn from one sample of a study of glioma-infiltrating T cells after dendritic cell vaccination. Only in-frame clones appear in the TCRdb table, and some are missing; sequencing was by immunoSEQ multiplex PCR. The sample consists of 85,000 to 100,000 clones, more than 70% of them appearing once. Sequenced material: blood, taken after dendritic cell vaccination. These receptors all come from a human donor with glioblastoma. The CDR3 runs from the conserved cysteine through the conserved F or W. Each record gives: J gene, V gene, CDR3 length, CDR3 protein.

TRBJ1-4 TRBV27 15 CASSLSVRGSEKLFF
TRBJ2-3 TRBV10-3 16 CAISESGGGRTDTQYF
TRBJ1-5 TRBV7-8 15 CASSSLQGVGQPQHF
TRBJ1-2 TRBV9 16 CASSARGTDYNYGYTF
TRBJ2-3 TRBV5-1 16 CASSLVGAQGTDTQYF
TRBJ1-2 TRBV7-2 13 CASSRTGGYGYTF
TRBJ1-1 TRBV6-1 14 CASSPSSGVTEAFF
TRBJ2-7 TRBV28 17 CASSLRTGWVLTYEQYF
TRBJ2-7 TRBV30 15 CAWSGGRGRSYEQYF
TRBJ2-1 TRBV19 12 CASSGAGGRQFF
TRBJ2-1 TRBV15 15 CATSRTSGGGYEQFF
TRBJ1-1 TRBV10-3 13 CAISPGLNTEAFF
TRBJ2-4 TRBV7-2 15 CASSNPGQGNFIQYF
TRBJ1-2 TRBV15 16 CATTTLDRGLSGGYTF
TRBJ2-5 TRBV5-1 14 CASNPGGVQETQYF
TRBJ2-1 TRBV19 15 CASSIVAESYNEQFF
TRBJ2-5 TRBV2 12 CASRGLQETQYF
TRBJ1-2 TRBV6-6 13 CASSPTGAHGYTF
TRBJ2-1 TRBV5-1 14 CASSAGTRDNEQFF
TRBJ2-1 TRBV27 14 CASSLSRNALEQFF